This TCR beta chain was recorded in a study of blood T cell repertoires in COVID-19. About the study: The cDNA or gDNA used as material had been derived from T cells, B-cell-depleted T cells, or PBMCs.

Residents of around 24 US areas, aged about 18 to 100 years, made up the participants. Produced via immunoSEQ multiplex PCR; TCRdb's table is partial and in-frame only. The sample records roughly 280,000 clones, 75% to 95% being singletons. Trimming left V 2 bases short and J 6 bases short, with 13 bases between. The germline CDR1 and CDR2 sequences are GTSNPN and SVGIG (reference sequence). The CDR3 consists of 13 residues. V gene TRBV30 combines with J gene TRBJ1-2, with D uncertain. Sequencing was done on a sample of PBMCs or T cells enriched from blood (not recorded which). The source of this sequence is a man in his forties who had been exposed to COVID-19. CDR3 nucleotide sequence: TGTGCCTGGAGTTTGACTGAGTTTGATGGCTACACCTTC. Protein sequence: CAWSLTEFDGYTF.